These 10 T cell receptor beta chains were sequenced from one sample in a study of cytomegalovirus exposure and HLA in healthy donors. PCR involved 60 Vbeta and 13 Jbeta primers. Data came from immunoSEQ multiplex PCR; TCRdb stores just in-frame clones and leaves some out. Here the sample spans around 180,000 clones, 85% to 90% being singletons. Sequencing input: PBMCs. The receptors shown here come from a woman between 18 and 30 years old in good health and CMV-seronegative.

V usage is TRBV2 and J usage is TRBJ1-2; no clear D. The germline CDR1 and CDR2 sequences are SNHLY and FYNNEI. Between the trimmed V and J ends, which lost 3 bases and 6 bases, there was a span of 11 bases. The length of the CDR3 is 13 residues. CDR3 nucleotide sequence: TGTGCCAGCAGTGAGGAGGGAGGGAATGGCTACACCTTC. This sequence encodes CASSEEGGNGYTF.

The chain has TRBV5-4 and TRBJ1-1, with TRBD1 matching 7 bases. CDR3 length equals 12 residues. Unmatched junction bases numbered 3, after V lost 4 bases and J lost 6 bases. Germline V gene data show CDR1 as SGHNT and CDR2 as YYREEE (reference sequence). CDR3 protein: CASSRQGPEAFF. CDR3 nucleotides: TGTGCCAGCAGCCGACAGGGACCTGAAGCTTTCTTT. Full variable domain (rest looked up from reference TRBV5-4 and TRBJ1-1): ETGVTQSPTHLIKTRGQQVTLRCSSQSGHNTVSWYQQALGQGPQFIFQYYREEENGRGNFPPRFSGLQFPNYSSELNVNALELDDSALYLCASSRQGPEAFFGQGTRLTVV.

The chain employs TRBV19 and TRBJ2-1; 10 bases are shared with TRBD2. The J segment lost 6 bases and the V segment lost 4 bases, leaving 6 bases of the junction unmatched. This CDR3 is 15 amino acids long. CDR1 and CDR2 (germline): LNHDA, SQIVND (reference sequence). Here the CDR3 reads CASSKREGPFNEQFF. The CDR3, as DNA: TGTGCCAGTAGTAAGCGGGAGGGCCCGTTCAATGAGCAGTTCTTC.

A remark on this clone: Other DNA variants within this sample encode the same CDR3. The chain joins TRBV30 to TRBJ1-5; TRBD1 might be the D (6 bases). The CDR3 totals 14 residues. V lost 2 bases, J lost 2 bases, and 10 bases lay in between. CDR1 is GTSNPN, CDR2 SVGIG, per germline (reference sequence). CDR3 in DNA: TGTGCCTGGAGTCGTTGGACAGGCAATCAGCCCCAGCATTTT. Its protein is CAWSRWTGNQPQHF.

The chain couples TRBV19 to TRBJ2-3, with TRBD1 identical over 9 bases. CDR3 length: 14 amino acids. CDR1 and CDR2 (germline): LNHDA, SQIVND (reference sequence). The ends lost 6 bases at V and 5 bases at J; junction bases unmatched: 6. The CDR3 loop is CASRFGQGLDTQYF. The CDR3 DNA is TGTGCCAGTAGATTCGGACAGGGGTTAGATACGCAGTATTTT.

The V gene is TRBV5-1, the J gene TRBJ1-2; a possible D gene is TRBD1 (5 bases). Germline-derived CDR1 and CDR2 are SGHRS and YFSETQ. The CDR3 length is 17 residues. The V end was cut by 4 bases, the J end by 0 bases, with 19 bases between. CDR3 amino acids: CASSPGGIDGANYGYTF. CDR3 nucleotide sequence: TGCGCCAGCAGCCCCGGGGGGATCGACGGAGCTAACTATGGCTACACCTTC.

The CDR3 DNA follows: TGTGCCAGAAGCCCACTCGCTACCTACTCCTACAATGAGCAGTTCTTC. Encoded protein: CARSPLATYSYNEQFF. The chain carries TRBV7-5 and TRBJ2-1; the table gives TRBD2 as D, unverified against the DNA. TRBV7-5 is assigned pseudogene status. The CDR3 spans 16 residues.

The chain combines TRBV5-1 with TRBJ2-7; 7 bases map to TRBD1. With V trimmed by 6 bases and J by 3 bases, 6 bases remained unmatched. Germline CDR1 reads SGHRS; CDR2 reads YFSETQ. CDR3 size: 13 residues. Here the CDR3 reads CASIKSGGYEQYF. As DNA, the CDR3 is TGCGCCAGCATCAAATCAGGGGGCTACGAGCAGTACTTC.

The chain joins TRBV21-1 to TRBJ1-6; no DNA check was done on the table's D call, TRBD1. TRBV21-1 is assigned pseudogene status. The CDR3 spans 15 residues. The CDR3 DNA is TGTGCCAGCAGCAAAATCACAGGGCGAAATTCACCCCTCCACTTT. Translation gives CASSKITGRNSPLHF.

For the CDR3, the DNA is TGTGCCACCAGCAGGGGTGGACAAGCCTTTAATGAAAAACTGTTTTTT. Its protein product is CATSRGGQAFNEKLFF. J is TRBJ1-4 and V is TRBV15, with a weak D call TRBD1 (5 bases). V dropped 3 bases and J dropped 4 bases, with 15 bases sitting between them. This CDR3 is 16 amino acids long. Looked up from germline, CDR1 is LNHNV and CDR2 is YYDKDF (reference sequence).